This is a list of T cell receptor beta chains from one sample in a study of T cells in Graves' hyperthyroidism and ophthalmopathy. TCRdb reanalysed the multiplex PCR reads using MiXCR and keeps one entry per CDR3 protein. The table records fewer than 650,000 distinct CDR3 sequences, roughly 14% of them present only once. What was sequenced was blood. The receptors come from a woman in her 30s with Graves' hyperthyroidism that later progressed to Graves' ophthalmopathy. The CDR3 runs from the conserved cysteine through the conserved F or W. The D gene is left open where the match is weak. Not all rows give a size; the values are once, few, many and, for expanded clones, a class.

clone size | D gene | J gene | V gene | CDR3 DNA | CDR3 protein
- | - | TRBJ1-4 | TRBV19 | TGTGCCAGTATTGATACAGTCGTTAATGAAAAACTGTTTTTT | CASIDTVVNEKLFF
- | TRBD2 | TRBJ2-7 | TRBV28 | TGTGCCAGCAGTGAGACTAGCGGGAGGGCCCACGAGCAGTACTTC | CASSETSGRAHEQYF
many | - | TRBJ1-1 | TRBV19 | TGTGCCAGTAGGATACGGGCCAGTCAGAACACTGAAGCTTTCTTT | CASRIRASQNTEAFF
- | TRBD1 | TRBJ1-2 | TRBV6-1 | TGTGCCAGCAGGCTACAGGGGGACCTTGGCTACACCTTC | CASRLQGDLGYTF
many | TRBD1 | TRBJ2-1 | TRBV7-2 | TGTGCCAGCAGCTTAGCGAGCCCAGGGGGTTACAATGAGCAGTTCTTC | CASSLASPGGYNEQFF
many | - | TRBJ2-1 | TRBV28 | TGTGCCAGCAGTTTAGACCCCGACACCTACAATGAGCAGTTCTTC | CASSLDPDTYNEQFF
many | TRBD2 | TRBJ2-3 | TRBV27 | TGTGCCAGCAGTAGGCGAGCGGGAGCTAGCACAGATACGCAGTATTTT | CASSRRAGASTDTQYF
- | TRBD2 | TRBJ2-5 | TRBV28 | TGTGCCAGCAGCCACGGACTAGCGGGAGCTGGTTTAGAGACCCAGTACTTC | CASSHGLAGAGLETQYF
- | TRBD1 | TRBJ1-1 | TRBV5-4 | TGTGCCAGCAGCTTGGAAACAGGGGGGTTGAACACTGAAGCTTTCTTT | CASSLETGGLNTEAFF
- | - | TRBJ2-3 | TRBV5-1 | TGCGCCAGCGGGGGAGATACGCAGTATTTT | CASGGDTQYF
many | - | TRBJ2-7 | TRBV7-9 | TGTGCCAGCAGCTTAGCTGAGGATCCTCTTAAATCCTACGAGCAGTACTTC | CASSLAEDPLKSYEQYF
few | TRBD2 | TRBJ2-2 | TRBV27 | TGTGCCAGCAGCCGCCTAGCGGCCGGGGAGCTGTTTTTT | CASSRLAAGELFF
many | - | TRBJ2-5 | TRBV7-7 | TGTGCTAGCAGCTTCCTGCCAAGTGGGCAGTCAGAGACCCAGTACTTC | CASSFLPSGQSETQYF
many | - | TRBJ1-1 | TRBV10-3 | TGTGCCATCAGTGAGTCGGAGGGAGAGGGTCCTGAAGCTTTCTTT | CAISESEGEGPEAFF
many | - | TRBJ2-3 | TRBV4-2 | TGTGCCAGCAGCCAAGTTACCAGGGGTACGCAGTATTTT | CASSQVTRGTQYF
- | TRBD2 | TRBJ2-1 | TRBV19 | TGTGCCAGTAAGACTAGCGCGTGGGTGGGCAATGAGCAGTTCTTC | CASKTSAWVGNEQFF
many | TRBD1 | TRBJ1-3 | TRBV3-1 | TGTGCCAGCAGACAGGGGGCATCCCCTGGAAACACCATATATTTT | CASRQGASPGNTIYF
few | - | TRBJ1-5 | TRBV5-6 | TGTGCCAGCAGCTTGTTATTCAGTAATCAGCCCCAGCATTTT | CASSLLFSNQPQHF
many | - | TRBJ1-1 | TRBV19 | TGTGCCAGCTCTAGACGGACTACTGGGAACACTGAAGCTTTCTTT | CASSRRTTGNTEAFF
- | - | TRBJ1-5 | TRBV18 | TGTGCCAGCTCCGCATCAGTCTCCCGCAATCAGCCCCAGCATTTT | CASSASVSRNQPQHF
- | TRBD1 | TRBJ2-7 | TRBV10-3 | TGTGCCATCAGTGATTCTCAACAGGGGAGTTCCTACGAGCAGCACTTC | CAISDSQQGSSYEQHF
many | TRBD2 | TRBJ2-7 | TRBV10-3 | TGTGCCATCAGTGAGGGACTAGCGGGCTACGAGCAGTACTTC | CAISEGLAGYEQYF
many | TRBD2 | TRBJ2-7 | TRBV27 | TGTGCCAGCAGTTTCCACGGACTAGCGGGAGACCGCGAGCAGTACTTC | CASSFHGLAGDREQYF
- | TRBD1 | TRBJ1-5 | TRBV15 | TGTGCCACTGGGGGGACAGGGTATCAGCCCCAGCATTTT | CATGGTGYQPQHF
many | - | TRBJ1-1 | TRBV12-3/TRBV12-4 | TGTGCCAGCAGGTCCAGCCTCAACACTGAAGCTTTCTTT | CASRSSLNTEAFF
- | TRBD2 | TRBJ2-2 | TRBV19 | TGTGCCAGTAGTATTAGCGGGAGCCTCCCCGGGGAGCTGTTTTTT | CASSISGSLPGELFF
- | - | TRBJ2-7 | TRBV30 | TGTGCCTGGGACTTACTGTCGGACAGCAAATCCTACGAGCAGTACTTC | CAWDLLSDSKSYEQYF
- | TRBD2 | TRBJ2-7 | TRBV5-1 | TGCGCCAGCAGTGACCCCTACGCGGGAGTAGGGTACGAGCAGTACTTC | CASSDPYAGVGYEQYF
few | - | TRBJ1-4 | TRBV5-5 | TGTGCCAGCAGCTTGTCCGGACACGATGAAAAACTGTTTTTT | CASSLSGHDEKLFF